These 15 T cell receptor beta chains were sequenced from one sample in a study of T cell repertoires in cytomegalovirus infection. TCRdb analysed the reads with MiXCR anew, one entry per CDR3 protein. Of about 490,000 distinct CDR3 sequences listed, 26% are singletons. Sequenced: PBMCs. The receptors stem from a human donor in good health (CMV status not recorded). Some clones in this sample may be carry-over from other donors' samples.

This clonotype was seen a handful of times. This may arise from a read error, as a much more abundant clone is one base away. The CDR3 bases are TGTGCCAGCAGCTTTAGCTATGAGCAGTTCTTC. Translating gives CASSFSYEQFF. V gene TRBV7-2 combines with J gene TRBJ2-1; D gene ambiguous. This CDR3 has 11 residues. Trimming shortened V by 3 bases and J by 8 bases, and 5 bases separated the two germline ends. Germline CDR1 and CDR2: SGHTA and FQGNSA.

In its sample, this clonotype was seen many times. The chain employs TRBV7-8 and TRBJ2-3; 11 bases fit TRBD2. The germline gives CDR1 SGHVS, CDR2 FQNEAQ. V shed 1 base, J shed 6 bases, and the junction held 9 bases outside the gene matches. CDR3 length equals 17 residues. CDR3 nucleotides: TGTGCCAGCAGCTTAGATCTAGCGGGAGGTTCGTCGGATACGCAGTATTTT. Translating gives CASSLDLAGGSSDTQYF.

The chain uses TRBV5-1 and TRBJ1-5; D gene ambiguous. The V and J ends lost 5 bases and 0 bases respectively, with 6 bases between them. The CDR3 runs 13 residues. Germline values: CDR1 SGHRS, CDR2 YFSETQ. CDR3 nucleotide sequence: TGCGCCAGCAGTCGGCATAGCAATCAGCCCCAGCATTTT. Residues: CASSRHSNQPQHF. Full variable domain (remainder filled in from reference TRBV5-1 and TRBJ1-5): KAGVTQTPRYLIKTRGQQVTLSCSPISGHRSVSWYQQTPGQGLQFLFEYFSETQRNKGNFPGRFSGRQFSNSRSEMNVSTLELGDSALYLCASSRHSNQPQHFGDGTRLSIL.

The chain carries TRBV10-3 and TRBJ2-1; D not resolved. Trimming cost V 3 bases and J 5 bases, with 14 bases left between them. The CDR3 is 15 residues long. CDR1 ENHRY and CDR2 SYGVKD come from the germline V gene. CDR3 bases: TGTGCCATCAGTGAAAGGTCCCGCGATCACAATGAGCAGTTCTTC. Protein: CAISERSRDHNEQFF.

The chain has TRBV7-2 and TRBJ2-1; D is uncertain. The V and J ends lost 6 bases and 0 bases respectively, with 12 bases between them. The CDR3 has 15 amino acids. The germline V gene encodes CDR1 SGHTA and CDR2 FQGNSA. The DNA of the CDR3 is TGTGCCAGCAGTCCGGAGACTCTCTCCTACAATGAGCAGTTCTTC. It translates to CASSPETLSYNEQFF.

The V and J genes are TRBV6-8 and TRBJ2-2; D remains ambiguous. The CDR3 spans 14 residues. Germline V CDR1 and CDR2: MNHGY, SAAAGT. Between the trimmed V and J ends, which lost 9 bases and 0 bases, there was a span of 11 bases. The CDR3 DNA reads TGTGCCAGTCTACGAGCCCCGAACACCGGGGAGCTGTTTTTT. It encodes CASLRAPNTGELFF.

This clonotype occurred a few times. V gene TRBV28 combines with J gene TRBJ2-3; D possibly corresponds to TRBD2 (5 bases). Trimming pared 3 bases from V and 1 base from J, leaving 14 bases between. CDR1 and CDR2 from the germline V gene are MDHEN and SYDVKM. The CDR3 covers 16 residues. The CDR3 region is CASSLRRAKGTDTQYF. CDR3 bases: TGTGCCAGCAGTTTGAGGCGGGCGAAAGGCACAGATACGCAGTATTTT.

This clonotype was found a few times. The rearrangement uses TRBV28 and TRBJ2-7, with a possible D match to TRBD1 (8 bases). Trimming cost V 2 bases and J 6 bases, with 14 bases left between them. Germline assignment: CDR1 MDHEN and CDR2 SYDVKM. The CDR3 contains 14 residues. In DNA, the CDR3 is TGTGCCAGCAGTTTAAAGTACAGGGGGGGCGAGCAGTACTTC. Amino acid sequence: CASSLKYRGGEQYF.

CDR3 region: CASRIPVGGASSYNEQFF. DNA for the CDR3: TGTGCCAGCAGAATACCCGTGGGGGGGGCTAGCTCCTACAATGAGCAGTTCTTC. The chain carries TRBV2 and TRBJ2-1, with TRBD2 as a possible D gene (7 bases). V dropped 6 bases and J dropped 0 bases, with 21 bases sitting between them. Germline V gene lookup returns CDR1 SNHLY and CDR2 FYNNEI. The CDR3 has 18 amino acids. Together with reference TRBV2 and TRBJ2-1, the CDR3 gives the full variable domain: EPEVTQTPSHQVTQMGQEVILRCVPISNHLYFYWYRQILGQKVEFLVSFYNNEISEKSEIFDDQFSVERPDGSNFTLKIRSTKLEDSAMYFCASRIPVGGASSYNEQFFGPGTRLTVL.

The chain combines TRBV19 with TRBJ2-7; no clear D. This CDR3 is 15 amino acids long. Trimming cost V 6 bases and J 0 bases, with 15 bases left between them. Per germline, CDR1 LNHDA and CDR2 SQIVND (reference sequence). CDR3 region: CASSPMLGFSYEQYF. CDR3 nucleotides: TGTGCCAGTAGCCCCATGCTGGGTTTCTCCTACGAGCAGTACTTC.

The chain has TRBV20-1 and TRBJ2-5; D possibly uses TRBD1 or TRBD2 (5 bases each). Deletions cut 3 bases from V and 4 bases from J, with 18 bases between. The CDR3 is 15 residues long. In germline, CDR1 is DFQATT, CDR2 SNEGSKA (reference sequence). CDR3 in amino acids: CSARLPGAPLETQYF. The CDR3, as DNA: TGCAGTGCTAGGCTCCCCGGGGCTCCCTTAGAGACCCAGTACTTC.

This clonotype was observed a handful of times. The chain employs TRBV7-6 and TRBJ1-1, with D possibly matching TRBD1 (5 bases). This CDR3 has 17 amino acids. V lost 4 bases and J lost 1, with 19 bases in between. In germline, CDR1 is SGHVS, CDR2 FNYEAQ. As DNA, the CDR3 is TGTGCCAGCAGCTCCCGGACCGGGAGGGGATGGAACACTGAAGCTTTCTTT. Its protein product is CASSSRTGRGWNTEAFF.

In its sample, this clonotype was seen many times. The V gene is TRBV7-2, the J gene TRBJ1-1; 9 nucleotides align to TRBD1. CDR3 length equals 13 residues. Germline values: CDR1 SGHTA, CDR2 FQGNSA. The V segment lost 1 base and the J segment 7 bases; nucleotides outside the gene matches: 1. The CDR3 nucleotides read TGTGCCAGCAGCTTAGGGACAGGGGTTGAAGCTTTCTTT. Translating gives CASSLGTGVEAFF.

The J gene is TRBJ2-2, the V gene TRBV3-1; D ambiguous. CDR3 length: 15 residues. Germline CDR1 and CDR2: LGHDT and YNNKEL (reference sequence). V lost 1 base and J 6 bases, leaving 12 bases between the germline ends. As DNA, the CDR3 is TGTGCCAGCAGCCAAGGAATCTCCCCAGCCGGGGAGCTGTTTTTT. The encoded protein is CASSQGISPAGELFF.

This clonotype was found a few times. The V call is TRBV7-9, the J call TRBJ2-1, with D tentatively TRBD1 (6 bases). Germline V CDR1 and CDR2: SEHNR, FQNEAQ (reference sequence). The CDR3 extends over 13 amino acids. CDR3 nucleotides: TGTGCGGCGCAGCAGGGGCACCTCAATGAGCAGTTCTTC. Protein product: CAAQQGHLNEQFF.